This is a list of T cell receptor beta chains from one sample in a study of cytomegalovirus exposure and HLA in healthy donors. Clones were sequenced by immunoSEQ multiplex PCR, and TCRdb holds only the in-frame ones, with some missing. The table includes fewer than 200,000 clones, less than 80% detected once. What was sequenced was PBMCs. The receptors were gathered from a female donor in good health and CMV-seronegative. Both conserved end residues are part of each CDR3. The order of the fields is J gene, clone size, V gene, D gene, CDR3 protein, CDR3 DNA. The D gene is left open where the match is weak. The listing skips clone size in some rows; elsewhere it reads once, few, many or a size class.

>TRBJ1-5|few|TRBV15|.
CATSRDPGSGGQPQHF
TGTGCCACCAGCAGAGACCCAGGGTCGGGTGGTCAGCCCCAGCATTTT
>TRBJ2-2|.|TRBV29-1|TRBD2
CSVGGLAGVRTGELFF
TGCAGCGTTGGCGGACTAGCGGGAGTAAGAACCGGGGAGCTGTTTTTT
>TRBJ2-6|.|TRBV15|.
CATSRDPLRAGANVLTF
TGTGCCACCAGCAGAGATCCGCTACGCGCTGGGGCCAACGTCCTGACTTTC
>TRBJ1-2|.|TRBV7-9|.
CASSLERTAVGYTF
TGTGCCAGCAGCTTAGAACGGACAGCTGTCGGCTACACCTTC
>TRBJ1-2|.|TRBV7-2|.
CASSEDGGSYGYTF
TGTGCCAGCAGCGAGGACGGTGGGAGCTATGGCTACACCTTC
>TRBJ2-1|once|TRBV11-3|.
CASSLDRVGEQFF
TGTGCCAGCAGCTTAGATCGGGTCGGAGAGCAGTTCTTC
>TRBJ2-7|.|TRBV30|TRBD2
CAWTRAAGGIYEQYF
TGTGCCTGGACCCGCGCAGCGGGAGGAATATACGAGCAGTACTTC
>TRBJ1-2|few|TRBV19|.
CASSTPPQGRTF
TGTGCCAGTAGTACCCCCCCGCAGGGGCGTACCTTC
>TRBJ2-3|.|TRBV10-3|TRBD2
CATQRGGSTDTQYF
TGTGCCACTCAGCGGGGGGGATCCACAGATACGCAGTATTTT
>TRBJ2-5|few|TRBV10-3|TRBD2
CAISWTSGSETQYF
TGTGCCATCAGCTGGACTAGCGGGAGTGAGACCCAGTACTTC
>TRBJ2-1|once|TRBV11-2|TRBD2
CASSSSGLAGVYNEQFF
TGTGCCAGCAGCTCCTCGGGACTAGCGGGAGTCTACAATGAGCAGTTCTTC
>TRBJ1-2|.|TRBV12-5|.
CASGSQGYGYTF
TGTGCTAGTGGTTCACAGGGTTACGGCTACACCTTC
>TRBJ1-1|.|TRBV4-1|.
CASRGASREAFF
TGCGCCAGCAGGGGCGCCTCCAGAGAAGCTTTCTTT
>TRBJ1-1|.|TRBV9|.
CASSVVGGAGTEAFF
TGTGCCAGCAGCGTAGTGGGGGGGGCGGGGACTGAAGCTTTCTTT